This TCR beta chain is drawn from a study of blood T cell repertoires in COVID-19. Study at large: Acute-phase and convalescent COVID-19 samples originated in the United States, Italy and Spain.

V lost 1 base, J lost 7 bases, and 13 bases lay in between. Looked up from germline, CDR1 is SGHTA and CDR2 is FQGNSA. CDR3 length equals 14 residues. This table comes from immunoSEQ multiplex PCR, and its TCRdb copy is limited to in-frame clones, with some not included. The table records some 230,000 clones, roughly four fifths of them present only once. The receptor comes from a woman aged 50 to 60 with acute or convalescent COVID-19. The chain carries TRBV7-2 and TRBJ1-2; D is undetermined. What was sequenced was peripheral blood. CDR3 nucleotide sequence: TGTGCCAGCAGCTTAGAAAGCGCTCTGGGTGGCTACACCTTC. Amino acid sequence: CASSLESALGGYTF.